The following is a TCR beta chain sequence with its context. At the time of sampling, donors were nominally healthy, though unrecorded immune exposures were likely. These data originate in a study of cytomegalovirus exposure and HLA in healthy donors. CDR3 size: 16 residues. Germline CDR1 and CDR2: PRHDT and FYEKMQ (reference sequence). V shed 4 bases, J shed 1 base, and the junction held 5 bases outside the gene matches. The PCR made use of 60 Vbeta and 13 Jbeta primers. Assay used: immunoSEQ multiplex PCR; TCRdb lists only in-frame clones, some missing. The profile shows about 93,000 clones, around three quarters of them singletons.

The sequence came from a man younger than 45 in good health and CMV-seronegative. The chain carries TRBV13 and TRBJ2-5; TRBD2 matches at 11 bases. Sequencing was performed on PBMCs. The CDR3 protein is CASSSTSGGSQETQYF. The CDR3 DNA reads TGTGCCAGCAGCTCTACTAGCGGGGGATCCCAAGAGACCCAGTACTTC.